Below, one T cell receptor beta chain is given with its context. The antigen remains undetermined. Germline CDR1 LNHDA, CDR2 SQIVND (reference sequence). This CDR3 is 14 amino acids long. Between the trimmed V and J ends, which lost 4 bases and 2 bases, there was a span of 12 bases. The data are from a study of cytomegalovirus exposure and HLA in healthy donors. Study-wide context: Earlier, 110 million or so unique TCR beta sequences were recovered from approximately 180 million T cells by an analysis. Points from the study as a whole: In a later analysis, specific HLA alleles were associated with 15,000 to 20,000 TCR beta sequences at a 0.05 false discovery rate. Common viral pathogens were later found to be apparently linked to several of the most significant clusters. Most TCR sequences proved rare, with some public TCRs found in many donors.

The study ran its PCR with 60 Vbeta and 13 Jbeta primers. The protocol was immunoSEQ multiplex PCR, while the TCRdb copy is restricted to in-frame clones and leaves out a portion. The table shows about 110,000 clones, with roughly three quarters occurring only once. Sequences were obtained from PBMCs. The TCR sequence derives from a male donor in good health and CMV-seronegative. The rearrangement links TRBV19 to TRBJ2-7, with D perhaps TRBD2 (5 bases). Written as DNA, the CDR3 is TGTGCCAGTAGTACCAACCTAGCCGCCTACGAGCAGTACTTC. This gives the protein CASSTNLAAYEQYF.